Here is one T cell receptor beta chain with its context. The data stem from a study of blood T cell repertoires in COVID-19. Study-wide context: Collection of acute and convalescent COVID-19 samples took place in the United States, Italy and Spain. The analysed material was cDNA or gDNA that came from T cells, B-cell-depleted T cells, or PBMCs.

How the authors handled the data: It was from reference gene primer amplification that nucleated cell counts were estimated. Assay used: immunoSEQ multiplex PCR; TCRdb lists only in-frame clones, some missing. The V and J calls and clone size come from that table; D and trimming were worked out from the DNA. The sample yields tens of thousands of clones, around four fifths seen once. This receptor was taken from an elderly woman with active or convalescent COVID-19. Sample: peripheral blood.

CDR3 loop: CAWSPGGQPQHF. The CDR3 coding sequence is TGTGCCTGGAGTCCAGGGGGTCAGCCCCAGCATTTT. The rearrangement uses TRBV30 and TRBJ1-5, with 7 bases aligning to TRBD1. The CDR3 extends over 12 amino acids. V shed 2 bases, J shed 6 bases, and the junction held 1 base outside the gene matches. Germline values: CDR1 GTSNPN, CDR2 SVGIG (reference sequence).